Sequencing of this T cell receptor beta chain was carried out in a study of T cells in Graves' hyperthyroidism and ophthalmopathy. Amplification of TCR beta CDR3 regions was performed using RNA transcripts as template. TCR CDR3 underwent first-round RT-PCR with the HTBI primer set. MiXCR was run by TCRdb on the multiplex PCR reads, yielding one entry per CDR3 protein. The sample records approximately 210,000 distinct CDR3 sequences, 17% being singletons. In this sample, this clonotype turned up many times. Among the patients, aged 18 to 65, hyperthyroidism was newly diagnosed and had lasted under 2 months. The sequenced material came from blood. The source is a man in his forties or fifties with Graves' hyperthyroidism.

The CDR3 protein is CASSGLAGTLQEQYF. The CDR3 nucleotides read TGTGCCAGCAGTGGACTAGCGGGTACACTCCAGGAGCAGTACTTC. The chain carries TRBV6-2 or TRBV6-3 and TRBJ2-7; 11 bases are shared with TRBD2. There are 15 residues in the CDR3. With V trimmed by 5 bases and J by 7 bases, 10 bases remained unmatched. Germline V gene sequence: CDR1 MNHEY, CDR2 SVGEGT.